Listed below are T cell receptor beta chains from one sample, sequenced in a study of beta chain features in type 1 diabetes. Repertoires were generated with immunoSEQ multiplex PCR, while TCRdb's copy carries only in-frame clones and drops some. This table holds over 200,000 clones, 11% found once. The sequenced sample consisted of naive CD4+ T cells from blood. These receptors all come from a man aged 25-40 years with type 1 diabetes. CDR3s include the opening cysteine and the closing phenylalanine or tryptophan. The D gene is left open where the match is weak. Part of the rows lack a size; the others show once, few, many or a class for expanded clones.

TRBV4-1	TRBJ2-3	NA	few	CASSRGLAYTDTQYF	TGCGCCAGCAGCCGAGGACTCGCCTACACAGATACGCAGTATTTT
TRBV7-9	TRBJ2-7	NA	few	CASSLNYAEQYF	TGTGCCAGCAGCTTAAACTACGCCGAGCAGTACTTC
TRBV4-2	TRBJ2-7	NA	NA	CASSRWDSLSEQYF	TGTGCCAGCAGCCGATGGGACTCCCTGAGCGAGCAGTACTTC
TRBV5-1	TRBJ2-3	NA	NA	CASSGAQGFTDTQYF	TGCGCCAGCAGCGGTGCCCAGGGGTTCACAGATACGCAGTATTTT
TRBV19	TRBJ2-3	TRBD1	NA	CASSEDRATDTQYF	TGTGCCAGTAGTGAGGACAGGGCCACAGATACGCAGTATTTT
TRBV5-4	TRBJ2-1	NA	few	CASSLSGVSYNEQFF	TGTGCCAGCAGCTTATCAGGCGTGTCCTACAATGAGCAGTTCTTC
TRBV11-2	TRBJ1-6	NA	few	CASSLDRNRGGTYNSPLHF	TGTGCCAGCAGCTTAGACAGGAATCGGGGAGGCACCTATAATTCACCCCTCCACTTT
TRBV7-9	TRBJ2-7	NA	NA	CASSATGTVSEQYF	TGTGCCAGCAGCGCGACCGGGACTGTCAGCGAGCAGTACTTC
TRBV5-1	TRBJ2-7	NA	few	CASSTYTGIYEQYF	TGCGCCAGCAGCACGTATACAGGGATCTACGAGCAGTACTTC
TRBV28	TRBJ1-1	NA	NA	CASSTALSGRRTEAFF	TGTGCCAGCAGTACTGCCCTATCAGGGAGGAGGACTGAAGCTTTCTTT
TRBV9	TRBJ2-1	NA	NA	CASSVAGAYNEQFF	TGTGCCAGCAGCGTAGCCGGGGCCTACAATGAGCAGTTCTTC
TRBV5-1	TRBJ2-7	NA	NA	CASSSTEYEQYF	TGCGCCAGCAGCTCAACCGAGTACGAGCAGTACTTC
TRBV5-1	TRBJ2-3	NA	NA	CASSLTGTDTQYF	TGCGCCAGCAGCTTGACGGGAACAGATACGCAGTATTTT
TRBV7-7	TRBJ2-1	NA	NA	CASSLDRNNEQFF	TGTGCTAGCAGCTTAGACAGAAACAATGAGCAGTTCTTC
TRBV2	TRBJ2-5	TRBD2	NA	CASSESSGGGTQYF	TGTGCCAGCAGTGAGTCTAGCGGGGGCGGGACCCAGTACTTC
TRBV29-1	TRBJ2-3	TRBD1	few	CSGLPGQGSTDTQYF	TGCAGCGGTCTTCCGGGACAGGGTAGCACAGATACGCAGTATTTT
TRBV5-4	TRBJ2-5	TRBD2	NA	CASSLERGQETQYF	TGTGCCAGCAGCTTAGAGCGGGGTCAAGAGACCCAGTACTTC
TRBV6-4	TRBJ1-2	NA	NA	CASSDSFPGGYGYTF	TGTGCCAGCAGTGACTCGTTCCCGGGAGGCTATGGCTACACCTTC
TRBV18	TRBJ2-3	TRBD2	NA	CASSPFRSGGNTDTQYF	TGTGCCAGCTCACCATTTCGGAGCGGGGGGAACACAGATACGCAGTATTTT
TRBV6-6	TRBJ1-2	TRBD1	NA	CASSSRGQAVRGYTF	TGTGCCAGCTCTTCCCGAGGACAGGCTGTTCGTGGCTACACCTTC
TRBV4-3	TRBJ2-2	TRBD1	NA	CASSQMDRGHGGELFF	TGCGCCAGCAGCCAAATGGACAGGGGGCATGGCGGGGAGCTGTTTTTT
TRBV27	TRBJ2-5	NA	NA	CASSPTGVRETQYF	TGTGCCAGCAGTCCGACGGGGGTTAGGGAGACCCAGTACTTC
TRBV11-1	TRBJ2-7	NA	NA	CASSLGIPTTGEQYF	TGTGCCAGCAGCTTAGGAATCCCTACCACCGGCGAGCAGTACTTC
TRBV5-1	TRBJ2-5	TRBD1	few	CASSKGTEETQYF	TGCGCCAGCAGCAAAGGGACAGAAGAGACCCAGTACTTC
TRBV30	TRBJ2-3	TRBD2	NA	CAWSSGLAGGPRSTDTQYF	TGTGCCTGGTCCTCCGGACTAGCGGGGGGGCCAAGGAGCACAGATACGCAGTATTTT
TRBV7-2	TRBJ1-1	NA	few	CASSFGGGTEAFF	TGTGCCAGCAGCTTTGGGGGAGGGACTGAAGCTTTCTTT
TRBV7-2	TRBJ1-5	NA	few	CASSLGPGGNQPQHF	TGTGCCAGCAGCTTAGGTCCAGGGGGCAATCAGCCCCAGCATTTT
TRBV30	TRBJ1-2	NA	few	CAWSLSANYGYTF	TGTGCCTGGAGCCTCTCTGCTAACTATGGCTACACCTTC
TRBV29-1	TRBJ2-7	TRBD2	NA	CSVEDSYRGDEQYF	TGCAGCGTTGAAGATTCGTACCGGGGGGACGAGCAGTACTTC
TRBV7-2	TRBJ2-6	TRBD1	NA	CASSSGQGDSGANVLTF	TGTGCCAGCAGCTCGGGACAGGGAGACTCTGGGGCCAACGTCCTGACTTTC
TRBV5-4	TRBJ1-2	TRBD1	NA	CASRGQGIYGYTF	TGTGCCAGCAGGGGACAGGGCATCTATGGCTACACCTTC
TRBV19	TRBJ2-3	NA	few	CASNGPHTDTQYF	TGTGCCAGTAATGGGCCTCACACAGATACGCAGTATTTT
TRBV4-3	TRBJ1-4	NA	NA	CASSQGRQEKLFF	TGCGCCAGCAGCCAAGGAAGACAGGAAAAACTGTTTTTT
TRBV19	TRBJ1-1	NA	NA	CASSIDPFVNTEAFF	TGTGCCAGTAGTATAGATCCCTTCGTTAACACTGAAGCTTTCTTT
TRBV6-5	TRBJ1-2	TRBD1	NA	CASSYAGQGYGYTF	TGTGCCAGCAGTTACGCAGGACAGGGCTATGGCTACACCTTC
TRBV28	TRBJ1-2	NA	few	CASSSAGEEGYTF	TGTGCCAGCAGTTCTGCGGGGGAAGAAGGCTACACCTTC
TRBV5-4	TRBJ1-5	TRBD1	few	CASSPGQDKPQHF	TGTGCCAGCAGCCCCGGACAGGATAAGCCCCAGCATTTT
TRBV6-1	TRBJ1-4	NA	NA	CASSEATVNEKLFF	TGTGCCAGCAGTGAAGCGACAGTAAATGAAAAACTGTTTTTT
TRBV28	TRBJ2-5	TRBD2	few	CASSLGGVKTQYF	TGTGCCAGCAGTTTAGGGGGGGTAAAGACCCAGTACTTC
TRBV15	TRBJ1-4	NA	few	CATSRADSLAHEKLFF	TGTGCCACCAGCAGAGCTGACAGTTTAGCTCATGAAAAACTGTTTTTT
TRBV19	TRBJ1-1	NA	NA	CASSDRPNTEAFF	TGTGCCAGTAGTGACAGGCCGAACACTGAAGCTTTCTTT
TRBV29-1	TRBJ2-6	NA	few	CSASSGAGANVLTF	TGCAGCGCCTCCTCCGGGGCTGGGGCCAACGTCCTGACTTTC
TRBV18	TRBJ2-2	TRBD2	few	CASSPGLVAGELFF	TGTGCCAGCTCACCGGGACTAGTCGCCGGGGAGCTGTTTTTT
TRBV9	TRBJ1-5	NA	NA	CASSVGIAANQPQHF	TGTGCCAGCAGCGTAGGGATAGCGGCCAATCAGCCCCAGCATTTT
TRBV9	TRBJ2-1	TRBD2	few	CASSVVAGLFYHSYNEQFF	TGTGCCAGCAGCGTAGTAGCGGGGCTCTTCTACCACTCCTACAATGAGCAGTTCTTC
TRBV15	TRBJ1-5	NA	NA	CATSNQRGQPQHF	TGTGCCACCAGCAATCAAAGGGGTCAGCCCCAGCATTTT
TRBV5-6	TRBJ2-5	TRBD2	NA	CASRSGGRVYEETQYF	TGTGCCAGCAGGTCGGGGGGGAGGGTATACGAAGAGACCCAGTACTTC
TRBV6-6	TRBJ1-6	NA	NA	CATLLPSSYNSPLHF	TGTGCCACCCTTCTCCCTAGCTCCTATAATTCACCCCTCCACTTT
TRBV28	TRBJ2-7	NA	few	CASGGSYEQYF	TGTGCCAGCGGTGGGAGCTACGAGCAGTACTTC
TRBV9	TRBJ2-4	TRBD1	NA	CASSVDRATHIQYF	TGTGCCAGCAGCGTCGACAGGGCAACGCACATTCAGTACTTC
TRBV11-2	TRBJ1-2	NA	NA	CASSRYAEWGYTF	TGTGCCAGCAGCCGATACGCTGAGTGGGGCTACACCTTC
TRBV5-4	TRBJ2-1	NA	NA	CASSPRRASVSYNEQFF	TGTGCCAGCAGCCCCCGTAGGGCTAGCGTTTCCTACAATGAGCAGTTCTTC
TRBV9	TRBJ2-5	TRBD1	NA	CASSARDRGQETQYF	TGTGCCAGCAGCGCCCGGGACAGGGGGCAAGAGACCCAGTACTTC
TRBV5-6	TRBJ1-6	TRBD1	few	CASSYRDREHSPLHF	TGTGCCAGCAGCTACCGGGACAGGGAGCATTCACCCCTCCACTTT
TRBV7-3	TRBJ2-1	TRBD2	few	CASSSSGGPYNEQFF	TGTGCCAGCAGCTCAAGCGGGGGACCCTACAATGAGCAGTTCTTC
TRBV5-4	TRBJ1-1	NA	NA	CASSLEAGDAEAFF	TGTGCCAGCAGCTTGGAGGCAGGGGACGCTGAAGCTTTCTTT
TRBV30	TRBJ1-2	TRBD1	NA	CAWSVRQGASYGYTF	TGTGCCTGGAGTGTCAGACAGGGGGCTAGCTATGGCTACACCTTC
TRBV9	TRBJ2-1	NA	few	CASSPPPTAYNEQFF	TGTGCCAGCAGCCCCCCACCGACTGCCTACAATGAGCAGTTCTTC
TRBV27	TRBJ1-2	NA	NA	CASSLHSWYGYTF	TGTGCCAGCAGTTTACACAGTTGGTATGGCTACACCTTC